The 8 T cell receptor beta chains below were found in one sample sequenced in a study of PD-1 blockade in classical Hodgkin lymphoma. Assay used: immunoSEQ multiplex PCR; TCRdb lists only in-frame clones, some missing. Here the sample spans 20,000 to 25,000 clones, about 80% being singletons. Every patient was affected by relapse after autologous stem cell transplantation, while exposure to brentuximab vedotin was not uniform. Material: peripheral blood mononuclear cells (PBMCs), obtained before the second cycle of nivolumab. These receptors were collected from a human donor with classical Hodgkin lymphoma.

J is TRBJ1-2 and V is TRBV9, with D possibly being TRBD1 (5 bases). The CDR3 contains 15 residues. The ends were cut back, 8 bases at V and 0 bases at J, with 17 bases in the middle. The V gene's germline CDR1 is SGDLS and CDR2 YYNGEE. CDR3 loop: CASSDMAGANYGYTF. The CDR3 DNA sequence: TGTGCCAGTTCGGACATGGCGGGAGCTAACTATGGCTACACCTTC. The full variable domain, with the rest looked up from reference TRBV9 and TRBJ1-2, is DSGVTQTPKHLITATGQRVTLRCSPRSGDLSVYWYQQSLDQGLQFLIQYYNGEERAKGNILERFSAQQFPDLHSELNLSSLELGDSALYFCASSDMAGANYGYTFGSGTRLTVV.

This clone has more than one count but fewer than ten. The chain has TRBV9 and TRBJ2-1; D might be TRBD1 (6 bases). Germline assignment: CDR1 SGDLS and CDR2 YYNGEE. The germline V and J ends were trimmed by 9 bases and 7 bases, with 14 bases remaining between them. The CDR3 totals 12 residues. Written as DNA, the CDR3 is TGTGCCACCGAGGAACAGGGTAATGAGCAGTTCTTC. As protein: CATEEQGNEQFF.

The chain combines TRBV7-3 with TRBJ1-1; D unclear. CDR3 size: 14 residues. Germline loops: CDR1 SGHTA, CDR2 FQGTGA. Between the trimmed V and J ends, which lost 3 bases and 1 base, there was a span of 9 bases. In nucleotides, the CDR3 is TGTGCCAGCAGCTTGGACCCTGAGAACACTGAAGCTTTCTTT. Translating gives CASSLDPENTEAFF. Full variable domain (outside the CDR3, taken from reference TRBV7-3 and TRBJ1-1): GAGVSQTPSNKVTEKGKYVELRCDPISGHTALYWYRQSLGQGPEFLIYFQGTGAADDSGLPNDRFFAVRPEGSVSTLKIQRTERGDSAVYLCASSLDPENTEAFFGQGTRLTVV.

The table lists this clone with a few counts. The chain carries TRBV27 and TRBJ2-1, with unresolved D. Trimming took off 2 bases at V and 5 bases at J, with 10 bases between the two ends. Germline V lookup: CDR1 MNHEY, CDR2 SMNVEV (reference sequence). The CDR3 is 14 amino acids. This chain's CDR3 is CASSLGVRNNEQFF. CDR3 bases: TGTGCCAGCAGTTTAGGGGTAAGAAACAATGAGCAGTTCTTC.

The rearrangement joins TRBV4-2 to TRBJ1-1; D gene unclear. V lost 0 bases and J lost 11, with 10 bases in between. The CDR3 runs 12 residues. CDR1 and CDR2 from the germline V gene are LGHNA and YNFKEQ. This chain's CDR3 is CASSQDLTVAFF. CDR3 nucleotides: TGTGCCAGCAGCCAAGATTTGACCGTGGCTTTCTTT.

The chain has TRBV6-6 and TRBJ2-1, with 12 bases lining up with TRBD2. Germline values: CDR1 MNHNY, CDR2 SVGAGI (reference sequence). V shed 5 bases, J shed 5 bases, and the junction held 4 bases outside the gene matches. The CDR3 totals 15 residues. The CDR3 reads CASSASGGVNNEQFF. The CDR3 DNA reads TGTGCCAGCAGTGCTAGCGGGGGGGTTAACAATGAGCAGTTCTTC.

The chain combines TRBV10-3 with TRBJ2-2; 10 bases are a match to TRBD1. Trimming cost V 4 bases and J 0 bases; bases outside gene matches: 2. In germline, CDR1 is ENHRY, CDR2 SYGVKD. The CDR3 consists of 16 residues. In DNA form, the CDR3 reads TGTGCCATCAGTGGCGACAGGGGGCCGAACACCGGGGAGCTGTTTTTT. Translated, it gives CAISGDRGPNTGELFF.

The rearrangement links TRBV19 to TRBJ2-5; D ambiguous. The V gene lost 5 bases and the J gene lost 5 bases, with 15 bases spanning the gap. Germline V CDR1 and CDR2: LNHDA, SQIVND (reference sequence). The CDR3 is made up of 14 amino acids. The CDR3 DNA reads TGTGCCAGTAGTTCCTCGGGCCTACGGGAGACCCAGTACTTC. This translates into CASSSSGLRETQYF.